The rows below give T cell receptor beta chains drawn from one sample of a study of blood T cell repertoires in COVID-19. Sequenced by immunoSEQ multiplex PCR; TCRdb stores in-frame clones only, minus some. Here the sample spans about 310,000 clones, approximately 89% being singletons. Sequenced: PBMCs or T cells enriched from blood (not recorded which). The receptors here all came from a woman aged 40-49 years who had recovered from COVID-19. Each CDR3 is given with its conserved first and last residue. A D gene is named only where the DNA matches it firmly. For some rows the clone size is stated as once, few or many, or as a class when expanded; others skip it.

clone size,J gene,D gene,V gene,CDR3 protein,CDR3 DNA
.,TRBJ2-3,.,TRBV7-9,CASSFAGPTDTQYF,TGTGCCAGCAGCTTTGCGGGCCCCACAGATACGCAGTATTTT
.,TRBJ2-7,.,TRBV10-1,CASSSGSYEQYF,TGCGCCAGCAGCAGCGGCTCCTACGAGCAGTACTTC
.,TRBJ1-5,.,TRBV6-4,CASSTQSGEGQPQHF,TGTGCCAGCAGTACACAATCGGGGGAGGGGCAGCCCCAGCATTTT
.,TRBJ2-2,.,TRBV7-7,CASSHRVSGELFF,TGTGCTAGCAGCCACAGGGTTAGCGGGGAGCTGTTTTTT
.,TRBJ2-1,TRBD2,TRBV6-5,CASSYEAGGPYEQFF,TGTGCCAGCAGTTACGAAGCGGGAGGGCCTTATGAGCAGTTCTTC
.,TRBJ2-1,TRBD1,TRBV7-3,CASTQGEYNEQFF,TGTGCCAGCACCCAGGGGGAGTACAATGAGCAGTTCTTC
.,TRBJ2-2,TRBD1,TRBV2,CASSRQGYRELFF,TGTGCCAGCAGTAGACAGGGTTACAGGGAGCTGTTTTTT
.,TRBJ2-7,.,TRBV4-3,CASSLREDYEQYF,TGCGCCAGCAGCCTCCGGGAAGACTACGAGCAGTACTTC
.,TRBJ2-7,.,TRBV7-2,CASRREGLALYEQYF,TGTGCCAGCAGGCGAGAGGGCTTAGCTCTCTACGAGCAGTACTTC
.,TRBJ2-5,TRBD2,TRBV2,CASTWGWGGETQYF,TGTGCCAGCACTTGGGGCTGGGGGGGAGAGACCCAGTACTTC
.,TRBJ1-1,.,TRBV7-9,CASSLGPQAVNTEAFF,TGTGCCAGCAGCTTAGGGCCCCAGGCCGTAAACACTGAAGCTTTCTTT
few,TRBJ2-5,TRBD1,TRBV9,CASSAPSRGLKTQYF,TGTGCCAGCAGCGCACCATCCAGGGGGCTGAAGACCCAGTACTTC
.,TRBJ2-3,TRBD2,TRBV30,CAWESGGSTDTQYF,TGTGCCTGGGAAAGCGGGGGGAGCACAGATACGCAGTATTTT
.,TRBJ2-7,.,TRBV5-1,CASSRLDNYEQYF,TGCGCCAGCAGCCGACTAGACAACTACGAGCAGTACTTC
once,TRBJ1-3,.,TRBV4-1,CASSPETGSGNTIYF,TGCGCCAGCAGCCCCGAAACAGGGTCTGGAAACACCATATATTTT
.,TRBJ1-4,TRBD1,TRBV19,CASRGQGVANEKLFF,TGTGCCAGTAGGGGACAGGGGGTAGCTAATGAAAAACTGTTTTTT
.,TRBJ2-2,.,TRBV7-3,CASSLRHGELFF,TGTGCCAGCAGCTTAAGGCACGGGGAGCTGTTTTTT
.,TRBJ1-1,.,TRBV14,CASSLYDKAFF,TGTGCCAGCAGCCTTTATGACAAAGCTTTCTTT
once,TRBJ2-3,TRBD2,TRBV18,CASSPGQREWDTQYF,TGTGCCAGCTCACCGGGCCAGCGGGAGTGGGATACGCAGTATTTT
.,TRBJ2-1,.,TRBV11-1,CASSLGGFNEQFF,TGTGCCAGCAGCCTGGGGGGTTTCAATGAGCAGTTCTTC
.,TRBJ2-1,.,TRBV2,CASSVAELGYNEQFF,TGTGCCAGCAGTGTGGCCGAGCTAGGCTACAATGAGCAGTTCTTC
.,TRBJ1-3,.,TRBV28,CASSPPTGSGNTIYF,TGTGCCAGCAGTCCCCCCACAGGGTCTGGAAACACCATATATTTT
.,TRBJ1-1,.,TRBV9,CASSVQLSNTEAFF,TGTGCCAGCAGCGTACAGTTATCGAACACTGAAGCTTTCTTT
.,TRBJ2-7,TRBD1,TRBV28,CASSSPGVTGSPLYEQYF,TGTGCCAGCAGTTCCCCCGGGGTGACAGGGAGTCCCCTCTACGAGCAGTACTTC
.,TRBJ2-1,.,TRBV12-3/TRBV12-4,CASSPGYNEQFF,TGTGCCAGCAGCCCGGGATACAATGAGCAGTTCTTC
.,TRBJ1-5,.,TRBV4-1,CASSRTRTEQPQHF,TGCGCCAGCAGCCGAACCCGGACAGAACAGCCCCAGCATTTT
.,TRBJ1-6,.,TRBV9,CASSPGEGEGLHF,TGTGCCAGCAGCCCCGGCGAGGGGGAAGGGCTCCACTTT
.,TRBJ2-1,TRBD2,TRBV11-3,CASSTTSGMRNEQFF,TGTGCCAGCAGCACCACTAGCGGGATGAGGAATGAGCAGTTCTTC
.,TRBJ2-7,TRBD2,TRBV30,CAWSGGLAVYEQYF,TGTGCCTGGAGTGGGGGACTAGCGGTGTACGAGCAGTACTTC
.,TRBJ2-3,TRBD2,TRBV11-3,CASSLAASGEVPDTQYF,TGTGCCAGCAGCCTCGCCGCTAGCGGAGAGGTCCCAGATACGCAGTATTTT
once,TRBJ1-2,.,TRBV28,CASNPSRDYGYTF,TGTGCCAGCAACCCCAGCAGGGATTATGGCTACACCTTC
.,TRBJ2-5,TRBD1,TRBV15,CATSLDRRTQYF,TGTGCCACCAGCTTGGACAGGAGGACCCAGTACTTC
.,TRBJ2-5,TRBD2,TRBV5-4,CASSWTSEQETQYF,TGTGCCAGCAGCTGGACTAGCGAGCAAGAGACCCAGTACTTC
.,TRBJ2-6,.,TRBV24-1,CATGTGSAGANVLTF,TGTGCCACCGGAACGGGATCGGCTGGGGCCAACGTCCTGACTTTC
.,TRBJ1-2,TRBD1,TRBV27,CASGGTANYGYTF,TGTGCCAGCGGGGGGACAGCTAACTATGGCTACACCTTC
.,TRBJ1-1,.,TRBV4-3,CASSQDGAGEAFF,TGCGCCAGCAGCCAAGATGGGGCGGGAGAAGCTTTCTTT
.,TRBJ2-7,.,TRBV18,CASSPNPTDYEQYF,TGTGCCAGCTCACCAAACCCGACAGACTACGAGCAGTACTTC
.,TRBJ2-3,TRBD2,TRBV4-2,CASSQVSSREGPTDTQYF,TGTGCCAGCAGCCAAGTCTCATCGCGGGAGGGCCCCACAGATACGCAGTATTTT
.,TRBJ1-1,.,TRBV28,CAGGFGGGRGAFF,TGTGCCGGTGGATTCGGGGGGGGACGGGGAGCTTTCTTT
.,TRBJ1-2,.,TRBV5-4,CASSSYSTGYGYTF,TGTGCCAGCAGCTCCTACTCCACAGGGTATGGCTACACCTTC
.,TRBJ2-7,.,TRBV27,CASSLNWGQALSYEQYF,TGTGCCAGCAGTTTAAATTGGGGGCAGGCCCTCTCCTACGAGCAGTACTTC
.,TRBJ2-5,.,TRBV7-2,CASSPPGGRGQETQYF,TGTGCCAGCAGCCCCCCCGGGGGCAGGGGGCAAGAGACCCAGTACTTC
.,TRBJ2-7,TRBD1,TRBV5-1,CASSLIDRVEQYF,TGCGCCAGCAGCTTGATCGACAGGGTCGAGCAGTACTTC
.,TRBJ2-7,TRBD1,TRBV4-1,CASSKTGGKDEQYF,TGCGCCAGCAGTAAGACAGGGGGCAAGGACGAGCAGTACTTC
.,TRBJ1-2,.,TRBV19,CASSIASGPGGHGYTF,TGTGCCAGTAGTATAGCTTCCGGACCCGGGGGTCATGGCTACACCTTC
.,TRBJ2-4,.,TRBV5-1,CASSLGAVAKNIQYF,TGCGCCAGCAGCTTGGGAGCGGTAGCCAAAAACATTCAGTACTTC
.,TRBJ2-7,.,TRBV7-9,CASSFTTGTYEQYF,TGTGCCAGCAGCTTTACTACGGGGACCTACGAGCAGTACTTC
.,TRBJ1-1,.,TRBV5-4,CASSPQGTAMNTEAFF,TGTGCCAGCAGCCCACAGGGCACGGCAATGAACACTGAAGCTTTCTTT